The clone carrying this TCR beta chain was seen only once. This CDR3 contains 15 residues. Deletions cut 8 bases from V and 0 bases from J, with 14 bases between. Per germline, CDR1 MNHNY and CDR2 SVGAGI (reference sequence). The entry originates in a study of blood T cell repertoires in COVID-19. The assay was immunoSEQ multiplex PCR, and TCRdb's table has in-frame clones only and misses some. The sample lists 250,000 to 300,000 clones; 89% were seen once. The sequencing input was peripheral blood. This receptor was taken from a woman younger than 45 with COVID-19, enrolled during active disease. The chain links TRBV6-6 to TRBJ1-5; D remains unclear. The CDR3 protein is CASSGDSYSNQPQHF. The CDR3, as DNA: TGTGCCAGCTCGGGAGATTCATATAGCAATCAGCCCCAGCATTTT.